This T cell receptor (beta chain) derives from a study of T cell responses to AZD1222 COVID-19 vaccine listed by TCRdb under 2021. In the study overall: AZD1222 recipients whose second dose came at about 4 weeks and those whose second dose came at about 12 weeks were combined into one group, since spike-specific TCR depth and breadth did not differ between the two schedules. A total of 230 to 250 trial participants underwent TCR sequencing, of whom 207 had received two doses of AZD1222 and some 26 had received two doses of the MenACWY control vaccine. Trial participants were enrolled into age subgroups of 18-55, 56-69 and 70-plus years, which contained about 150, 27 and 61 TCR-sequenced participants, respectively. On the study overall, not on this receptor specifically: The 56-69-year group was small, and its depth increase did not reach significance, likely because of low power. Conclusions about previously exposed vaccinees were limited because only 5 or 6 AZD1222 recipients were SARS-CoV-2 seropositive at baseline. After two AZD1222 doses, spike-specific TCR breadth and depth were significantly higher than at day 0 and than in MenACWY recipients. Most participants were white British and females outnumbered males, and the authors suggested that clonal diversity may have been underestimated. Nearly half of unique spike-specific TCRs reportedly recognized epitopes outside regions mutated in the B.1.351 and B.1.1.7 variants. The whole spike protein was spanned by vaccine-associated CD4 TCRs, and dominant responses were seen in regions 160-218 and 743-854. Because no day 14 peak-response samples were available, repertoires were characterized only after the peak T cell response.

V is shortened by 7 bases, J by 5 bases, and the region joining them spans 20 bases. The germline V gene (reference sequence) specifies PRHDT as CDR1 and FYEKMQ as CDR2. The CDR3 sequence holds 16 residues, the cysteine and phenylalanine included. CDR3 DNA only is kept here, 48 bases in frame from base 1. The time point label here, explained by the study, means: baseline before first vaccination. Vaccinee samples were obtained from the UK trials COV001 and COV002, which included a single-blind randomized controlled phase 2/3 trial of AZD1222 (ChAdOx1 nCoV-19) in healthy adults. For TCRbeta chain sequencing, PBMC samples were collected from trial participants at day 0 and at day 28 after the second dose. On this clone: Its antigen is not yet known. Qualities for individual bases were not recorded, and no much larger clone is one base off.

The CDR3 regions of human TCRbeta chains were analyzed by immunosequencing. Per the original workflow: Repertoire TCRs were matched against a reference library of SARS-CoV-2-specific TCRs generated with the MIRA antigen-specificity platform. Breadth was defined as the fraction of unique TCRs that were SARS-CoV-2-associated, and depth was defined as the fraction of total T cells that were SARS-CoV-2-associated. Using the MIRA data, each spike-specific TCR was mapped to the spike region that the TCR reacts to and placed in a CD4 or CD8 class. Log10-transformed breadth and depth values were compared by one-way ANOVA with Sidak's multiple comparisons tests. TCRdb obtained this table from immuneACCESS and retained in-frame rearrangements with V and J assigned. These tables miss some clones; where compared with another copy, unresolved V genes account for less than half of the shortfall, and the remainder is unexplained. The DNA was the basis for D and trimming; V, J and clone size are from that table. The table for this sample lists 95,000 to 150,000 clones; about 88% of them were counted only once. 4% to 5.5% of the sample lies in the top ten.

Recombination linked TRBV13 to TRBJ1-4; TRBD1 is perhaps the D gene, given 5 matching bases. The clonotype originates from an adult in good health. This specimen consisted of peripheral blood, obtained on day 0 of AZD1222 vaccination. CDR3 sequence: CASTTRAGTANEKLFF. The sequenced DNA is TGTGCCAGCACCACCCGGGCCGGGACGGCCAATGAAAAACTGTTTTTT.